This TCR beta chain appears in the sequencing data of a study of blood T cell repertoires in COVID-19. About the study: The United States, Italy and Spain provided the acute and convalescent COVID-19 samples. The analysed material was cDNA or gDNA that came from T cells, B-cell-depleted T cells, or PBMCs.

Sequenced by immunoSEQ multiplex PCR; TCRdb stores in-frame clones only, minus some. The sample lists under 95,000 clones, approximately 82% occurring once. This TCR derives from a human donor in a cohort sampled during active COVID-19. The source material was peripheral blood.

CDR3 nucleotides: TGTGCCAGCAGTCGGGCAGGGCTTGCTAATGAAAAACTGTTTTTT. It specifies CASSRAGLANEKLFF. V gene TRBV27 combines with J gene TRBJ1-4, with a tentative D call TRBD1 (5 bases). The CDR3 has 15 residues. The ends were cut back, 5 bases at V and 3 bases at J, with 13 bases in the middle. Germline V gene sequence: CDR1 MNHEY, CDR2 SMNVEV (reference sequence).